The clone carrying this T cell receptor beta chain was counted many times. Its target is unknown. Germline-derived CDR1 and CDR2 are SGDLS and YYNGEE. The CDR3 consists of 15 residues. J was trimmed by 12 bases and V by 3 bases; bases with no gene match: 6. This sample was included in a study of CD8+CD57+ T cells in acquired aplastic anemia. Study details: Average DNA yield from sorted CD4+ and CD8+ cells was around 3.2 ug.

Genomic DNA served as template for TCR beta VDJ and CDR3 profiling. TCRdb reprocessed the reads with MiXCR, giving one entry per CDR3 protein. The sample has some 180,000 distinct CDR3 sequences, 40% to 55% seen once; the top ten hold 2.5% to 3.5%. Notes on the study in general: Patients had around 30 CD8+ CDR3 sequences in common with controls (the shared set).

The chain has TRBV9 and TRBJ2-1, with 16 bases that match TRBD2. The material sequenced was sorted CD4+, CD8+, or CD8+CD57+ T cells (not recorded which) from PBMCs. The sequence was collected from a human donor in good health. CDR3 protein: CASSEGLAGGFGQFF. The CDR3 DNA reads TGTGCCAGCAGCGAGGGACTAGCGGGAGGGTTCGGGCAGTTCTTC.